This section outlines one T cell receptor (beta chain) sequence together with its context. No antigen is known for it. No much larger clone exists at a distance of one base, and base qualities are not known. The sample is drawn from a study of graft-versus-host responses after intestinal transplantation (dated by TCRdb to about 2021). With respect to the entire study: The transplants that recipients got were multivisceral, liver-intestinal, or isolated intestinal. Anti-thymocyte globulin induction was given to all recipients, followed by maintenance tacrolimus and steroids for 3 to 4 years. After intestinal transplantation, graft-versus-host and host-versus-graft alloreactive T cell clones were followed in the graft, circulation and bone marrow using bulk TCR-beta CDR3 sequencing. Alloreactive clones were identified by sequencing pre-transplant mixed lymphocyte reaction products and comparing them with unstimulated pre-transplant donor and recipient T cells. A cohort of about 25 intestinal transplant recipients, including one retransplant, was enrolled, and a few patients lacking pretransplant specimens were excluded. Donor T cell macrochimerism was defined as a peak of at least 4% donor T cells among recipient peripheral blood mononuclear cells. Rather than being sequenced by the commercial service, samples from three later patients were sequenced in-house on an Illumina MiSeq and processed with MiXCR.

Library preparation was by the immunoSEQ multiplex PCR assay. Adaptive Biotechnologies carried out high-throughput TCR-beta CDR3 sequencing of genomic DNA for most patients. The published analysis was carried out like this. Adaptive's ImmunoSEQ software was the source of the TCR sequencing data for roughly 19 patients, while three other patients were processed with MiXCR and VDJtools. Because the origin of CDR3 nucleotide sequences shared between donor and recipient could not be assigned, those sequences were removed. At least 2-fold expansion over unstimulated cells and a minimum CFSE-low frequency of 0.002% (template counts) or 0.001% (read counts) were required for clones to be classified as alloreactive. Clones were considered mappable if detected in sequenced pre-transplant spleen, lymph node, or MLR CFSE-low populations of the donor or recipient. The cumulative frequency of alloreactive clones was calculated as a percentage of all sequences, weighted by copy number. TCRdb holds this immuneACCESS table with in-frame rearrangements only. Some clones are missing; in checked studies, unresolved V genes explain under half, and the rest has no known cause. V, J and clone size derive from that table, while D and trimming were established from the DNA sequence. For this sample there are 17,000 or so clones; approximately 80% appear just once. 5% to 6% of the sample is taken by the ten largest.

To isolate intraepithelial and lamina propria lymphocytes from graft specimens, dithiothreitol, EDTA incubations and collagenase D digestion were used. Bulk TCR-beta sequencing was performed on serial intestinal graft biopsy specimens collected as late as 600 days after transplant. The research as a whole found: Conclusions were limited by the relatively low number and heterogeneity of intestinal transplant patients. GvH clones were found in recipient bone marrow, and some of the GvH clones appeared earlier in ileal mucosa or blood, which is consistent with an intestinal mucosal origin. High GvH to HvG T cell clonal ratios were observed in the allografts of patients with donor T cell macrochimerism. Early after transplant, declines in HvG clones were associated with peak levels of circulating GvH clones.

Sequenced here: ileum tissue, sampled 17 days after transplant. This clonotype originated in a human patient who received an intestinal transplant, so some T cells may come from the graft donor.

The CDR3 in this case is CATPQTPPYRNTGELFF. The DNA is TGTGCCACCCCCCAGACCCCCCCGTACAGAAACACCGGGGAGCTGTTTTTT. This receptor chain uses TRBV25-1 and TRBJ2-2; confidence is insufficient to name the D gene. V is shortened by 10 bases, J by 2 bases, and the region joining them spans 23 bases. From the germline V gene, CDR1 is MGHDK and CDR2 is SYGVNS. CDR3 length: 17 amino acids, cysteine to phenylalanine. CDR3 DNA only is kept here, 51 bases in frame from base 1.